Presented here are 26 T cell receptor beta chains from one specimen sequenced in a study of shared clonotypes between healthy human individuals. Sequenced by immunoSEQ multiplex PCR; TCRdb stores in-frame clones only, minus some. The table shows 2 million to 2.5 million clones, with over 90% occurring only once. The sample comprised naive CD4+ T cells from PBMCs. Subset noted: CD45RA+ positively selected. Source of these receptors: a man aged 18 to 35 in good health. Some clones in this sample may be carry-over from other donors' samples.

The genes are TRBV28 and TRBJ1-1, with D perhaps matching TRBD1 (6 bases). Between the trimmed V and J ends, which lost 5 bases and 0 bases, there was a span of 13 bases. The CDR3 has 15 residues. Germline loops: CDR1 MDHEN, CDR2 SYDVKM. The CDR3 here is CASSIRTVLNTEAFF. The CDR3 region has the DNA TGTGCCAGCAGTATCCGGACAGTGTTGAACACTGAAGCTTTCTTT.

Points on this clone: The same CDR3 arises from other DNA sequences in this sample as well. The chain links TRBV18 to TRBJ1-1; tentatively, D is TRBD1 (5 bases). Between the trimmed V and J ends, which lost 3 bases and 3 bases, there was a span of 8 bases. Germline V lookup: CDR1 KGHSH, CDR2 LQKENI. The CDR3 covers 13 residues. CDR3 protein: CASSPVGDTEAFF. The CDR3 bases are TGTGCCAGCTCACCGGTGGGGGACACTGAAGCTTTCTTT.

The chain has TRBV5-1 and TRBJ2-7, with 7 positions matching TRBD1. Germline values: CDR1 SGHRS, CDR2 YFSETQ. The V and J ends lost 4 bases and 0 bases, in that order; junction bases with no gene match: 7. There are 15 residues in the CDR3. The CDR3 region has the DNA TGCGCCAGCAGCACAGGGACAGCCGACTCCTACGAGCAGTACTTC. It specifies CASSTGTADSYEQYF.

The V and J genes are TRBV6-1 and TRBJ2-7; D is unresolved. The CDR3 is made up of 12 amino acids. Germline V CDR1 and CDR2: MNHNS, SASEGT. The germline V and J ends were trimmed by 5 bases and 0 bases, with 5 bases remaining between them. CDR3 nucleotide sequence: TGTGCCAGCAGTACTCCCTCCTACGAGCAGTACTTC. It codes for CASSTPSYEQYF.

V and J are TRBV19 and TRBJ2-5; D is perhaps TRBD1 (5 bases). Trimming took off 6 bases at V and 4 bases at J, with 15 bases between the two ends. Germline V gives CDR1 LNHDA, CDR2 SQIVND (reference sequence). This CDR3 has 14 amino acids. CDR3 in amino acids: CASSPWGRAETQYF. The CDR3 DNA sequence: TGTGCCAGTAGCCCTTGGGGCAGGGCAGAGACCCAGTACTTC.

CDR3 DNA sequence: TGTGCCAGCAGCCTAGTGTGGGACCCCGGGAACACTGAAGCTTTCTTT. Its translation is CASSLVWDPGNTEAFF. The chain has TRBV7-8 and TRBJ1-1, with D possibly matching TRBD1 (5 bases). Trimming removed 5 bases from V and 1 base from J, with 17 bases in between. Looked up from germline, CDR1 is SGHVS and CDR2 is FQNEAQ. The CDR3 is made up of 16 amino acids.

As for this clone: The junction does not match germline at one end; this may be a read error. V usage is TRBV7-2 and J usage is TRBJ1-2; 7 bases line up with TRBD1. The CDR3 runs to 11 residues. Germline CDR1 and CDR2: SGHTA and FQGNSA. The DNA for the CDR3 is TGTGCCAGCAGCAGGACAGGACCTATCGGCTTC. Encoded protein: CASSRTGPIGF.

The rearrangement uses TRBV10-3 and TRBJ2-7, with a weak D call TRBD2 (6 bases). Trimming cost V 6 bases and J 4 bases, with 19 bases left between them. The V gene's germline CDR1 is ENHRY and CDR2 SYGVKD. The CDR3 sequence is 15 residues long. The chain's CDR3 is CAISPRAVGTYEQYF. The DNA for the CDR3 is TGTGCCATCAGCCCCCGGGCGGTTGGGACTTACGAGCAGTACTTC.

The chain employs TRBV28 and TRBJ2-7; 15 bases are a match to TRBD2. V dropped 5 bases and J dropped 6; count of bases not matched to a gene: 17. The CDR3 is 19 residues long. Germline V gene data show CDR1 as MDHEN and CDR2 as SYDVKM. CDR3 loop: CASSPGTGGWTSGRAEQYF. For the CDR3, the DNA is TGTGCCAGCAGTCCTGGGACAGGGGGCTGGACTAGCGGGAGGGCCGAGCAGTACTTC.

This chain connects TRBV28 to TRBJ1-1; unclear D gene. V lost 1 base and J lost 4, with 4 bases in between. CDR1 and CDR2 from the germline V gene are MDHEN and SYDVKM. This CDR3 spans 12 amino acids. The CDR3 sequence: CASSLLATEAFF. The DNA of the CDR3 is TGTGCCAGCAGTTTATTGGCCACTGAAGCTTTCTTT.

The chain recombines TRBV7-2 with TRBJ2-1; D uncertain. The germline V gene has CDR1 SGHTA and CDR2 FQGNSA. Trimming shortened V by 5 bases and J by 0 bases, and 14 bases separated the two germline ends. The CDR3 totals 16 residues. The CDR3 protein is CASSRRGGASYNEQFF. CDR3 nucleotides: TGTGCCAGCAGCCGCCGAGGTGGCGCCTCCTACAATGAGCAGTTCTTC.

The chain couples TRBV11-2 to TRBJ2-1; D might be TRBD2 (6 bases). Germline CDR1 is SGHAT and CDR2 is FQNNGV. Between the trimmed V and J ends, which lost 4 bases and 2 bases, there was a span of 15 bases. The length of the CDR3 is 16 residues. Written as DNA, the CDR3 is TGTGCCAGCAGCTCCCAGTCCGGCGGGGCCTACAATGAGCAGTTCTTC. This sequence encodes CASSSQSGGAYNEQFF.

Here the CDR3 DNA reads TGTGCCAGCAGCTTATTTGGACGGTTGACGGAAGAGACCCAGTACTTC. Translation: CASSLFGRLTEETQYF. The rearrangement uses TRBV7-3 and TRBJ2-5, with unresolved D. V was clipped by 2 bases and J by 3 bases, with 16 bases between them. Germline V lookup: CDR1 SGHTA, CDR2 FQGTGA. CDR3 size: 16 residues.

This chain joins TRBV6-1 and TRBJ2-7; 7 bases align to TRBD1. CDR1 is MNHNS, CDR2 SASEGT, per germline. Trimming took 4 bases from V and 4 from J; bases not matched to a gene: 7. This CDR3 region has 14 residues. CDR3 sequence reads: CASSGPLTGYEQYF. The CDR3 bases are TGTGCCAGCAGTGGCCCCTTGACAGGGTACGAGCAGTACTTC.

This clone was seen only once. The rearrangement uses TRBV23-1 and TRBJ1-4; a possible D gene is TRBD1 (6 bases). TRBV23-1 is marked as an open reading frame, function uncertain. The CDR3 consists of 14 residues. Between the trimmed V and J ends, which lost 4 bases and 7 bases, there was a span of 13 bases. The CDR3 spells CASSREGGGEKLFF. The CDR3 DNA follows: TGCGCCAGCAGTCGTGAAGGGGGGGGTGAAAAACTGTTTTTT.

The rearrangement links TRBV7-9 to TRBJ2-1; 7 bases line up with TRBD2. The CDR3 spans 13 residues. The trim removed 4 bases at V and 8 bases at J, leaving 5 bases unmatched. Germline V gene lookup returns CDR1 SEHNR and CDR2 FQNEAQ (reference sequence). The CDR3: CASSWGGWDEQFF. DNA of the CDR3: TGTGCCAGCAGCTGGGGAGGGTGGGATGAGCAGTTCTTC.

The V call is TRBV18, the J call TRBJ2-5, with D unclear. The CDR3 contains 13 residues. Germline CDR1 and CDR2: KGHSH and LQKENI. The V end lost 2 bases, the J end lost 2 bases, and 6 bases lay between the germline ends. The CDR3 DNA reads as TGTGCCAGCTCACCAATACAGCAAGAGACCCAGTACTTC. The encoded protein is CASSPIQQETQYF.

The count of this clone is one. The chain joins TRBV15 to TRBJ2-2; 8 positions match TRBD2. Germline V gene lookup returns CDR1 LNHNV and CDR2 YYDKDF (reference sequence). V dropped 4 bases and J dropped 8; count of bases not matched to a gene: 6. This CDR3 is built from 14 residues. CDR3 DNA: TGTGCCACCAGCAACTTAGCGGGAACTGGGGAGCTGTTTTTT. The encoded protein is CATSNLAGTGELFF.

Details on this clone: This sample includes further DNA sequences coding for the same CDR3. The genes are TRBV28 and TRBJ1-1; TRBD1 is a possible D gene (5 bases). The CDR3 has 15 amino acids. With 3 bases removed from V and 1 base from J, the gap between germline ends came to 12 bases. Germline V gives CDR1 MDHEN, CDR2 SYDVKM. The chain's CDR3 is CASSFVGRGNTEAFF. The DNA for the CDR3 is TGTGCCAGCAGTTTTGTGGGGAGGGGGAACACTGAAGCTTTCTTT. Looking up the rest from reference TRBV28 and TRBJ1-1 gives the full variable domain: DVKVTQSSRYLVKRTGEKVFLECVQDMDHENMFWYRQDPGLGLRLIYFSYDVKMKEKGDIPEGYSVSREKKERFSLILESASTNQTSMYLCASSFVGRGNTEAFFGQGTRLTVV.

The chain joins TRBV28 to TRBJ2-7, with D possibly TRBD2 on 7 matching bases. The CDR3 has 15 amino acids. Germline CDR1 reads MDHEN; CDR2 reads SYDVKM. V was pared by 7 bases and J by 5 bases, with 21 bases between. In DNA form, the CDR3 reads TGTGCCAGCACCTTTCTAGGGGGAGGGTGGGACGAGCAGTACTTC. It codes for CASTFLGGGWDEQYF.

CDR3 residues: CSVDIAGYEQYF. DNA of the CDR3: TGCAGCGTTGATATAGCGGGCTACGAGCAGTACTTC. The chain carries TRBV29-1 and TRBJ2-7; 7 nucleotides agree with TRBD2. V gave up 3 bases and J gave up 3 bases; unmatched junction bases: 2. The CDR3 is made up of 12 amino acids. The germline V gene has CDR1 SQVTM and CDR2 ANQGSEA.

The genes are TRBV6-1 and TRBJ2-7; 10 bases agree with TRBD2. The CDR3 extends over 15 amino acids. Germline-derived CDR1 and CDR2 are MNHNS and SASEGT. V lost 6 bases, J lost 3 bases, and 8 bases stayed unmatched. The CDR3 reads CASSLIGTSVYEQYF. As DNA, the CDR3 is TGTGCCAGCAGCCTCATCGGGACTAGCGTCTACGAGCAGTACTTC.

This chain links TRBV11-1 with TRBJ2-1; 13 nucleotides agree with TRBD2. V gave up 1 base and J gave up 7 bases; unmatched junction bases: 4. The CDR3 totals 16 residues. CDR1 SGHAT and CDR2 FQDESV come from the germline V gene (reference sequence). The CDR3 loop reads CASSLGGLAGANEQFF. DNA of the CDR3: TGTGCCAGCAGCTTAGGAGGACTAGCGGGAGCTAATGAGCAGTTCTTC.

The chain combines TRBV10-3 with TRBJ2-3; D gene ambiguous. Looked up from germline, CDR1 is ENHRY and CDR2 is SYGVKD. This CDR3 has 14 amino acids. V lost 6 bases to trimming and J lost 3 bases, with 13 bases between them. DNA for the CDR3: TGTGCCATCAGCCAAGGTAGGGCTACAGATACGCAGTATTTT. Protein: CAISQGRATDTQYF.

The chain uses TRBV28 and TRBJ1-4; D unclear. Germline V CDR1 and CDR2: MDHEN, SYDVKM. Trimming pared 7 bases from V and 12 bases from J, leaving 15 bases between. CDR3 length: 12 amino acids. The DNA of the CDR3 is TGTGCCAGCACCCCTAACGCAAGGGAACTGTTTTTT. Its translation is CASTPNARELFF.

The chain employs TRBV7-8 and TRBJ1-3, with D unresolved. Germline values: CDR1 SGHVS, CDR2 FQNEAQ. V dropped 10 bases and J dropped 2 bases, with 21 bases sitting between them. The CDR3 is made up of 16 amino acids. CDR3 DNA sequence: TGTGCCACCAAAACGACCGGGCGGTCGACTGGAAACACCATATATTTT. Amino acids: CATKTTGRSTGNTIYF.